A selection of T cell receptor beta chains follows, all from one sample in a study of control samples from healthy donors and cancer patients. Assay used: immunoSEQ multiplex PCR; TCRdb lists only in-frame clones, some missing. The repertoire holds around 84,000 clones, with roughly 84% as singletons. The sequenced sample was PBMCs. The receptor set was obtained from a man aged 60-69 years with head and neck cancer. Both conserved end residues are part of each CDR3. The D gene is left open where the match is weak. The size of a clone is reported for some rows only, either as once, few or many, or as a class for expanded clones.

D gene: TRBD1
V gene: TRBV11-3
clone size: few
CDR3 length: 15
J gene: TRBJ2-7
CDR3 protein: CASSLRTGSTYEQYF
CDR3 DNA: TGTGCCAGCAGCTTAAGGACAGGGTCTACCTACGAGCAGTACTTC

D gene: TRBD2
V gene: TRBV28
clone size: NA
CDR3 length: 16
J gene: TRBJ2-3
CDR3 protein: CASSSIAGGYTDTQYF
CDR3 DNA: TGTGCCAGCAGTTCGATAGCGGGAGGATACACAGATACGCAGTATTTT

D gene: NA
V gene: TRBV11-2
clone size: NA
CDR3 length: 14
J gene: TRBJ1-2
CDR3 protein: CASSSLGGSYGYTF
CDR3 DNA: TGTGCCAGCAGCTCCCTTGGCGGATCCTATGGCTACACCTTC

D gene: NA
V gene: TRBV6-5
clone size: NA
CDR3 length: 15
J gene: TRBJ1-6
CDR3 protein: CASRSTDRNKSPLHF
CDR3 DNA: TGTGCCAGCAGATCTACCGACAGGAATAAATCACCCCTCCACTTT

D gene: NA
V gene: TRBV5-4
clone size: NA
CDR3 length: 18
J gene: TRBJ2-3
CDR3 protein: CASSLVAGSIPSTDTQYF
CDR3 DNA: TGTGCCAGCAGCTTGGTGGCGGGCAGTATACCTAGCACAGATACGCAGTATTTT

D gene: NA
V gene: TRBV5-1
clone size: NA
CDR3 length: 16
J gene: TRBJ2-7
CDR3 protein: CASSQTLAGGAYEQYF
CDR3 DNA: TGCGCCAGCAGCCAGACTCTGGCTGGTGGGGCCTACGAGCAGTACTTC

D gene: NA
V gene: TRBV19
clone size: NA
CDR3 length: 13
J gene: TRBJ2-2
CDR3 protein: CASLGTWTGELFF
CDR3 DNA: TGTGCCAGTTTGGGCACGTGGACCGGGGAGCTGTTTTTT

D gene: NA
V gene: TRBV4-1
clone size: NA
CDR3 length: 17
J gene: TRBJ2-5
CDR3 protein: CASSQGSGLSYGKTQYF
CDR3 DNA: TGCGCCAGCAGCCAAGGATCAGGTTTATCGTATGGGAAGACCCAGTACTTC

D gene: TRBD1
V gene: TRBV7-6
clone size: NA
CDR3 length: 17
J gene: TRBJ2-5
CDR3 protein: CASSPRQGLTGQETQYF
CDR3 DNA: TGTGCCAGCAGCCCCAGACAGGGGTTAACGGGACAAGAGACCCAGTACTTC

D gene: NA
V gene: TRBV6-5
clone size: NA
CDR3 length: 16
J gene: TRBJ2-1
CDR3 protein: CASSYAGSGSYNEQFF
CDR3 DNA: TGTGCCAGCAGTTACGCTGGGAGTGGGTCCTACAATGAGCAGTTCTTC

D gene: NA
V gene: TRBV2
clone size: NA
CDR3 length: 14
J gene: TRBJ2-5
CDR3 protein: CASSDWTVQETQYF
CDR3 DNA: TGTGCCAGCAGTGATTGGACAGTTCAAGAGACCCAGTACTTC

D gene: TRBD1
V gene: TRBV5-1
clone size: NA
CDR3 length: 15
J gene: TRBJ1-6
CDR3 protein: CASSLTGQYNSPLHF
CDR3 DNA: TGCGCCAGCAGCTTGACGGGACAGTATAATTCACCCCTCCACTTT

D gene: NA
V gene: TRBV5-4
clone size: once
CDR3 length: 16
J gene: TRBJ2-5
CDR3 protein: CASSLGMGAGEETQYF
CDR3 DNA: TGTGCCAGCAGCTTGGGAATGGGGGCCGGGGAAGAGACCCAGTACTTC

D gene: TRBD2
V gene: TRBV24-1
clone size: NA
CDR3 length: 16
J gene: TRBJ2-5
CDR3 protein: CATSDPGTSGRETQYF
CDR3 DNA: TGTGCCACCAGTGATCCCGGGACTAGCGGGAGAGAGACCCAGTACTTC

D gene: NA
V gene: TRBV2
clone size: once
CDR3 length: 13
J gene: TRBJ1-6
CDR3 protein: CASKWAVNSPLHF
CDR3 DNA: TGTGCCAGCAAATGGGCAGTAAATTCACCCCTCCACTTT

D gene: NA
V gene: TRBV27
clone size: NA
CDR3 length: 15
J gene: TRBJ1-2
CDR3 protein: CASKVWAAGNYGYTF
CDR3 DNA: TGTGCCAGCAAGGTGTGGGCCGCAGGGAACTATGGCTACACCTTC

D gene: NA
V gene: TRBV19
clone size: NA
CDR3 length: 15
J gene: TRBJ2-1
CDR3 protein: CASSITEISYNEQFF
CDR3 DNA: TGTGCCAGTAGTATAACAGAAATCTCCTACAATGAGCAGTTCTTC

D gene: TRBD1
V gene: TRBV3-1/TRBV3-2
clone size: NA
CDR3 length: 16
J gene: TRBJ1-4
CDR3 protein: CASSQDGTGSEEKLFF
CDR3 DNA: TGTGCCAGCAGCCAAGATGGGACAGGGTCGGAGGAAAAACTGTTTTTT

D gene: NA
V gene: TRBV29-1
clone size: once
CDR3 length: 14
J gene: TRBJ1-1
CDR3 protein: CSHTGRGGGTEAFF
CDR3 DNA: TGCAGCCACACCGGGCGGGGAGGTGGCACTGAAGCTTTCTTT

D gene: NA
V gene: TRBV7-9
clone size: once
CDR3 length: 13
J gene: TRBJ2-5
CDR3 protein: CASSSRVVETQYF
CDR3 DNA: TGTGCCAGCAGCTCCCGGGTTGTGGAGACCCAGTACTTC

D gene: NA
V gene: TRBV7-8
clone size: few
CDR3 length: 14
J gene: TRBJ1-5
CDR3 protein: CASSLDPSNQPQHF
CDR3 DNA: TGTGCCAGCAGCTTAGACCCTAGCAATCAGCCCCAGCATTTT

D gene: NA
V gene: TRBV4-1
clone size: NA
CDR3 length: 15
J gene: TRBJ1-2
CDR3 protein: CASSRLLAGNYGYTF
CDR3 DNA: TGCGCCAGCAGCCGACTTCTCGCCGGGAACTATGGCTACACCTTC

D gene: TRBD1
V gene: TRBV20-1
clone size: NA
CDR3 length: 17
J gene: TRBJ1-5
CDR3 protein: CSASPGLGQGRNQPQHF
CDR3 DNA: TGCAGCGCTAGTCCCGGGTTGGGACAGGGGCGGAATCAGCCCCAGCATTTT

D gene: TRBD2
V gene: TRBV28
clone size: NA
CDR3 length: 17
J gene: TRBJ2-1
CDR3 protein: CASSQWTSLFPYNEQFF
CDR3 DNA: TGTGCCAGCAGTCAGTGGACTAGCCTCTTTCCGTACAATGAGCAGTTCTTC

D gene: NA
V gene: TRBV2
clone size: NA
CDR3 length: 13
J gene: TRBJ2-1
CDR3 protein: CASSADRNNEQFF
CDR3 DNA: TGTGCCAGCAGTGCGGACAGAAACAATGAGCAGTTCTTC

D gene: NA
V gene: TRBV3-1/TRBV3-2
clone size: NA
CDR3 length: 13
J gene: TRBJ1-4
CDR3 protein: CASNKLGTEKLFF
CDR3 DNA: TGTGCCAGCAACAAATTAGGGACTGAAAAACTGTTTTTT

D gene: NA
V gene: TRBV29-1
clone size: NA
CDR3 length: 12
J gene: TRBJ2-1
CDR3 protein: CSANEQGYEQFF
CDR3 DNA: TGCAGCGCCAATGAACAGGGATATGAGCAGTTCTTC

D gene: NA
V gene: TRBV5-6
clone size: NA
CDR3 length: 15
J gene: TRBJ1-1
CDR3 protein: CASSLSVRPDTEAFF
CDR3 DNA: TGTGCCAGCAGCTTGTCCGTCCGCCCTGACACTGAAGCTTTCTTT

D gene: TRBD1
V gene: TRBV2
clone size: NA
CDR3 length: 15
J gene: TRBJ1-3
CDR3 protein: CASSEGQGAGNTIYF
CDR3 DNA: TGTGCCAGCAGTGAAGGACAGGGGGCTGGAAACACCATATATTTT

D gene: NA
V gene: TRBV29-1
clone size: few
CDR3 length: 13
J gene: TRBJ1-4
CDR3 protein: CSVRQYLNEKLFF
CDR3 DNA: TGCAGCGTCCGACAGTACCTTAATGAAAAACTGTTTTTT

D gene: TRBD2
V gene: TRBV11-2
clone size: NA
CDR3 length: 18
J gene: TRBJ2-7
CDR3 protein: CASSLGLAGVGSAYEQYF
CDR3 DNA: TGTGCCAGCAGCTTAGGACTAGCGGGAGTTGGGTCGGCCTACGAGCAGTACTTC

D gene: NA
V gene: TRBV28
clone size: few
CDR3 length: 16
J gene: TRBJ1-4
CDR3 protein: CASSFRTHGGGEKLFF
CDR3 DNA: TGTGCCAGCAGTTTTCGAACCCACGGGGGCGGTGAAAAACTGTTTTTT

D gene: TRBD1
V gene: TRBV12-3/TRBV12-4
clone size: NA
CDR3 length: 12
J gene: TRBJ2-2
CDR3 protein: CASSLGTGRLFF
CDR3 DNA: TGTGCCAGCAGTTTAGGGACAGGGAGGTTGTTTTTT

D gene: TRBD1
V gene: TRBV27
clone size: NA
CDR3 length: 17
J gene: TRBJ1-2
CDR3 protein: CASSLKGHGTGHSGYTF
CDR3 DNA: TGTGCCAGCAGTTTAAAAGGGCACGGGACAGGGCATAGTGGCTACACCTTC

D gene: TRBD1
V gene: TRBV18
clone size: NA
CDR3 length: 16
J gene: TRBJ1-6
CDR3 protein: CASSPGMKGGLRALHF
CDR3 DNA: TGTGCCAGCTCACCAGGGATGAAAGGGGGCCTTCGGGCCCTCCACTTT

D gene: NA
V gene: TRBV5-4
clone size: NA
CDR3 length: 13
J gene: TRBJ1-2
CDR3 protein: CASSLVDTGAHTF
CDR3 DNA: TGTGCCAGCAGCTTGGTAGACACTGGCGCTCACACCTTC

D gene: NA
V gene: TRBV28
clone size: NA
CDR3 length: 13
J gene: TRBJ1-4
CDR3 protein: CASRGPINEKLFF
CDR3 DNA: TGTGCCAGCCGAGGACCGATTAATGAAAAACTGTTTTTT

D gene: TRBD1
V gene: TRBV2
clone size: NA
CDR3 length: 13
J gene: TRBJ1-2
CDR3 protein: CASGGQGADGYTF
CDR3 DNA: TGTGCCAGCGGCGGGCAGGGGGCGGATGGCTACACCTTC

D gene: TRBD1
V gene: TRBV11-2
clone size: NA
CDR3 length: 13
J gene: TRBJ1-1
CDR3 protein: CASSRILKGAAFF
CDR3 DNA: TGTGCCAGCAGTCGTATCCTTAAGGGGGCGGCTTTCTTT

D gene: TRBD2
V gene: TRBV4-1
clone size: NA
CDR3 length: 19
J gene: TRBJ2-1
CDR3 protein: CASSRYLSGRISSYNEQFF
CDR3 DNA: TGCGCCAGCAGCCGCTATCTTTCCGGGAGGATTAGCTCCTACAATGAGCAGTTCTTC